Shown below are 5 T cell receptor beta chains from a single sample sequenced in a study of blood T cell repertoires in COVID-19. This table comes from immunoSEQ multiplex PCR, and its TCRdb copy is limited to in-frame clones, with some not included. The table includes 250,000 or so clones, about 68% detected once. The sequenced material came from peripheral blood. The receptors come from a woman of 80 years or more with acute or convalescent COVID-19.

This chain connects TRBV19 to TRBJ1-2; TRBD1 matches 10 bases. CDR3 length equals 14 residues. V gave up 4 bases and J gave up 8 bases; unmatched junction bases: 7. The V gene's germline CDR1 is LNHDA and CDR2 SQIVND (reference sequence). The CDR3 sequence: CASSTRDRGRGYTF. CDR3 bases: TGTGCCAGTAGTACCCGGGACAGGGGCCGAGGCTACACCTTC.

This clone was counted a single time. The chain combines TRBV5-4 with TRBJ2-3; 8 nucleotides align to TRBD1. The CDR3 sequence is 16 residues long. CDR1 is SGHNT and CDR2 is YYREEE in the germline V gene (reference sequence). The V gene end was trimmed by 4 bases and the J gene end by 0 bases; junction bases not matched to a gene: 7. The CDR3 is CASSPDRGRSTDTQYF. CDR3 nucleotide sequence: TGTGCCAGCAGCCCCGACAGGGGCCGAAGCACAGATACGCAGTATTTT.

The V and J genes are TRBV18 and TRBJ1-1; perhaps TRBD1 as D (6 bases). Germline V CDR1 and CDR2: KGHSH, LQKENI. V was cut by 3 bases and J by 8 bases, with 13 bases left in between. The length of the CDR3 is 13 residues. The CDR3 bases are TGTGCCAGCTCACCGAATCAGGGGAGAGAAGCTTTCTTT. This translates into CASSPNQGREAFF.

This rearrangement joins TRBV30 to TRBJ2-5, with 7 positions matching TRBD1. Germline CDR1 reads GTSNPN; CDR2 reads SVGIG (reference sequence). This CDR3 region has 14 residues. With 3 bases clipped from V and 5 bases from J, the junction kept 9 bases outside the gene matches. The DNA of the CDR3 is TGTGCCTGGAGGGGTTTGATCAGGGGGGAGACCCAGTACTTC. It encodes CAWRGLIRGETQYF.

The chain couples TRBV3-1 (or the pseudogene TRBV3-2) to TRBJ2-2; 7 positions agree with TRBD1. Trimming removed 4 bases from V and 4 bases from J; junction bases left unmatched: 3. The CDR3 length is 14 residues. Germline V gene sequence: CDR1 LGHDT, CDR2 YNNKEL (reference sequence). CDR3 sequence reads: CASSRQGSTGELFF. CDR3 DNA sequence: TGTGCCAGCAGCCGACAGGGAAGCACCGGGGAGCTGTTTTTT.